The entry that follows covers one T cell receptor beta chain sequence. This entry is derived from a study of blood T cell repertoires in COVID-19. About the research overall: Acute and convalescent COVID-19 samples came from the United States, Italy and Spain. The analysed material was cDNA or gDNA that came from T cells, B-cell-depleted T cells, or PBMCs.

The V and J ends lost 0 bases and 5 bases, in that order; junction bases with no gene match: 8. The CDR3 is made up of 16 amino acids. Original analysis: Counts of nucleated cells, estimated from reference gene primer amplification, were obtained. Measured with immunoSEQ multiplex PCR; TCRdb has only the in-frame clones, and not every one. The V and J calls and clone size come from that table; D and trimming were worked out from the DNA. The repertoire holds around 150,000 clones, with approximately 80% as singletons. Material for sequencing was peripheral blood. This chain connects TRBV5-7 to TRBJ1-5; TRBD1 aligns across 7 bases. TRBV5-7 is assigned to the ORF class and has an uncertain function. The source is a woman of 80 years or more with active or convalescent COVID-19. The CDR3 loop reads CASSLAEKGAHQPQHF. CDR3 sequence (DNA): TGTGCCAGCAGCTTGGCCGAAAAGGGGGCGCATCAGCCCCAGCATTTT.